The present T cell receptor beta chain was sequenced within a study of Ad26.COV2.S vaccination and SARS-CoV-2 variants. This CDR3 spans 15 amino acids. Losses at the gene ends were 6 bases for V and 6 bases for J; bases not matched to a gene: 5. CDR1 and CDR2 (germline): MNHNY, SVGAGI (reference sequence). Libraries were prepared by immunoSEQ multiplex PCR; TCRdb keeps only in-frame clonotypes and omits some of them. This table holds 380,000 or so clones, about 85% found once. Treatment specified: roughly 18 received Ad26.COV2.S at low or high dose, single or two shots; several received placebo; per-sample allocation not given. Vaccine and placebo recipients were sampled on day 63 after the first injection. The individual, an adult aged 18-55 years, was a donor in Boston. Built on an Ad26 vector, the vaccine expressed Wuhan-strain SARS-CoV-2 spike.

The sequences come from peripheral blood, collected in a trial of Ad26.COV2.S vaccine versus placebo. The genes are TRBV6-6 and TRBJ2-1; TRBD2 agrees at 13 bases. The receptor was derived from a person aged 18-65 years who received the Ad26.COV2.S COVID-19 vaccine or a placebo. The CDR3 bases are TGTGCCAGCAGCTACACTAGCGGGAGGGTCAATGAGCAGTTCTTC. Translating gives CASSYTSGRVNEQFF.